This T cell receptor beta chain appears in the sequencing data of a study of cytomegalovirus exposure and HLA in healthy donors (dated by TCRdb to about 2017). As for the study more broadly: In an earlier analysis of roughly 500 of the donors, 276 Gb of sequence data and some 100 million unique TCR beta sequences from 180 million or so T cells were reported. A later genetic analysis took genome-wide SNP genotypes for about 65% of the roughly 670 donors and used that subset as a discovery cohort. Among a few hundred genotyped donors of the cohort, an average of roughly 240,000 unique TCR beta nucleotide sequences were sequenced per donor, roughly 18% of them non-productive. All discovery cohort repertoires had been generated using a single sequencing platform. Along with the approximately 700-subject first cohort, a separate validation cohort of more than 90 different subjects was used. Roughly 300 gigabases of sequencing data and 91 million or so unique TCR sequences made up an early release that covered some 640 HLA-typed donors. HLA typing covered class I and class II loci at four-digit resolution. Donor age, sex, ethnicity and CMV serostatus were compiled alongside the repertoire data. The later analysis used no new phenotypic data to find candidate immune exposures, relying instead on TCR beta sequences and their occurrence across donors. The study aimed to test whether cataloging public T cell receptors could reveal signatures of past pathogen exposure. The study profiled the T cell repertoires of around 700 subjects by immunosequencing and related them to cytomegalovirus serostatus. The genetic ancestry cluster associated with self-reported Caucasian donors included roughly four fifths of the 398 genotyped donors. A later analysis re-analyzed previously published TCR beta repertoires from approximately 700 donors and added high-resolution HLA genotyping to study TCR occurrence patterns. To predict cytomegalovirus infection status, the study combined high-throughput TCR immunosequencing, statistical association of individual TCRs with disease status, and machine learning. In an earlier analysis of 587 of the donors, high-throughput TCR beta sequencing was used to judge whether each TCR beta V gene segment behaved as functional or pseudogenic. Typing coverage differed by locus: A, B, C, DRB1 and DQB1 were typed in about 620-630 donors, DQA1 in about 510, DPA1 in around 610, and DPB1 in just under 490. About five DR-DQ haplotypes were handled as single units for association and clustering because linkage in the cohort was strong. The paper's findings and limits, for the study overall: The classifier was reported to diagnose cytomegalovirus status with high specificity and sensitivity in both the original and validation cohorts. Because counts were too low, around 17 rarely observed V segments, including chromosome 9 orphons, were left out of the earlier analysis of roughly 600 of the donors. Assigning TCR associations to individual alleles was difficult when HLA alleles, especially DR and DQ, strongly co-occurred. It was suggested by the authors that the approach could potentially be generalized to other disease states and immunological phenotypes. In a later analysis, most CMV-associated TCR beta chains were found to appear HLA-restricted, with HLA associations seemingly driven largely by CMV exposure. Presence/absence analyses assumed roughly uniform sequencing depth across donors, an assumption that may not hold. For the cohort, immune exposure information was limited to CMV serostatus. Broadly in line with IMGT annotations, most TCR beta V segments showed up in productive rearrangements about 87% or about 30% of the time in an earlier analysis of some 590 of the donors. Because the 87-base-pair reads could not distinguish some IMGT-functional V segments, including TRBV6-2 and TRBV6-3, those segments were excluded. A cluster of highly shared sequence variants was judged likely to represent a technical artifact of the sequencing pipeline. Compared with the approximately 700-donor mean, donors in an Asian-associated ancestry cluster had fewer N-insertions in productive TCRs, according to a later genetic analysis. At a false discovery rate of 0.05, a later analysis linked under 20,000 TCR beta sequences to specific HLA alleles. Several of the top co-occurrence clusters appeared to be linked to parvovirus B19, influenza, CMV and Epstein-Barr virus, according to a later analysis. In a later analysis, TCR association rates were found to vary across HLA loci, with the most associated TCRs seen for DRB1 alleles and the fewest for HLA-C alleles. Across donors, most TCR sequences were observed very rarely, whereas some public TCRs were present in many individuals. In this cohort, only TCR beta chains were sequenced, and detectable features were limited by the absence of alpha or paired-chain data. A further reported finding was that TCR beta sequences accurately predicted the HLA-A and HLA-B alleles for most subjects in the first cohort. V-gene and J-gene trimming of TCR beta chains was associated with a missense DCLRE1C variant in a later genetic analysis, and the association was replicated in an independent cohort. Compared with equally common non-associated chains, HLA-associated TCR beta chains in a later analysis were more clonally expanded and had lower generation probabilities. Three of the identified cytomegalovirus-associated TCR beta chains were confirmed in vitro to be specific for cytomegalovirus antigens. Correlated functional status among segregating V segments might be attributable to linkage disequilibrium, but an unknown experimental factor could not be ruled out. The study gave a list of 150 to 200 TCR beta chains associated with cytomegalovirus. Because HLA typing was missing for some donors at each locus, association tests included only the typed subset.

The cohort consisted of 670 or so healthy bone marrow donors. At the time of sampling, every cohort member was nominally healthy, though immune exposures that went unrecorded were likely present. The donor was CMV seronegative and was included in the group of 352 seronegative cohort members. Each donor provided a peripheral blood sample, and peripheral blood mononuclear cells were used for TCR beta sequencing. The Qiagen DNeasy Blood Extraction Kit was used to extract genomic DNA from the blood cell samples. This clone has a single count. No antigen is known for it. No qualities accompany the bases; no much larger clone lies one base away. Receptor libraries were prepared by the immunoSEQ multiplex PCR assay. For the multiplex PCR, a mixture combining 60 forward primers for TCR Vbeta segments and 13 reverse primers for TCR Jbeta segments was used. The CDR3 region of rearranged TCR beta genes was amplified from genomic DNA with a multiplex PCR assay. The amplified TCR beta libraries were sequenced on the Illumina HiSeq System as 87-base-pair reads. Regarding the original processing steps: A later analysis counted approximately 76 million unique TCR beta chains across the roughly 700 repertoires, and 10 million to 12 million of these chains were shared by at least two donors. Raw reads were error-corrected and collapsed into unique sequences with a nearest-neighbor algorithm that merged closely related sequences to remove PCR and sequencing errors. Alignment of CDR3 sequences to IMGT reference sequences was used to assign V, D and J gene segments. Each retained sequence needed at least a six-nucleotide match to both a V gene segment and a J gene segment. A rearrangement counted as productive if the CDR3 had no stop codons and remained in frame with V and J, and every other rearrangement counted as non-productive. Following IMGT convention, CDR3 was defined as the stretch from the second conserved V-encoded cysteine up to the conserved J-encoded phenylalanine. In an earlier analysis of more than 550 of the donors, sequences lacking an unambiguous match to a single V gene segment were excluded. An earlier analysis of a few hundred of the donors classified V segments as functional when productive rearrangements were above 56.7% and as segregating when the standard deviation between donors was above 5%. A statistical classification framework was developed to diagnose cytomegalovirus status using the catalog of TCR beta chain sequences. A later analysis assigned V and J genes by comparing TCR nucleotide sequences with IMGT/GENE-DB human TR gene sequences. In a later analysis, CDR3 sequences and most-parsimonious VDJ recombination scenarios were assigned using the TCRdist pipeline. In a later analysis, every TCR beta chain was defined by the combination of its CDR3 amino acid sequence and its V-gene family, and reads without a unique V-gene family were dropped. A later analysis removed roughly 590 highly shared, low-generation-probability nucleotide sequences to deal with suspected cross-contamination and a sequencing artifact. For each public chain, a later analysis derived a clonal expansion index from normalized ranks of inferred template counts within each repertoire. In a later analysis, generation probabilities were computed using a VDJ recombination model fitted to out-of-frame rearrangements, and the results were checked against IGoR. A later analysis scored TCR-TCR, TCR-HLA and TCR-CMV co-occurrence with hypergeometric tests, applying a repertoire-size bias correction to TCR pairs. False discovery rates were estimated in a later analysis by permuting HLA or CMV assignments 20 times. In a later analysis, co-occurring TCRs were grouped using DBSCAN, and TCRdist sequence similarity was added for clustering within HLA-allele-positive subsets. Repertoires with fewer than 30,000 or more than 120,000 public chains, plus five repertoires with anomalous nucleotide sharing, were excluded from co-occurrence clustering. The table was pulled from immuneACCESS by TCRdb, which kept in-frame rearrangements only. Such tables lose some clones; where checked, under half of the loss comes from unresolved V genes, and the rest has no known cause. The D gene and trimming were derived from the DNA, and the V and J assignments and clone size from that table. This sample lists approximately 130,000 clones; 81% were detected once. About 2% of the sample is held by the ten biggest clonotypes.

V is clipped by 4 bases and J by 0 bases, and the sequence between their germline boundaries is 6 bases long. The CDR3 spans 13 residues, from the cysteine through the phenylalanine. Only the CDR3 part of the read is kept: 39 bases, read in frame from the first base. From the germline V gene, CDR1 is SGHAT and CDR2 is FQNNGV. Material for sequencing was PBMCs. Recombination linked TRBV11-2 to TRBJ1-1; the D gene remains uncertain. The clonotype was recovered from a woman aged 40 to 49 in good health and CMV-seronegative. The sequenced DNA is TGTGCCAGCAGCTCCGGGATGAACACTGAAGCTTTCTTT. This codes for CASSSGMNTEAFF.